Presented here are 31 T cell receptor beta chains from one specimen sequenced in a study of blood T cells in healthy people across ages. A second roughly 6 to 12 cycle PCR used barcoded and J-beta primers. TCRdb passed the 5' RACE reads through MiXCR, listing each CDR3 protein once. The sample includes 1.5 million to 2 million distinct CDR3 sequences, around half of them seen just once. Sequencing was performed on blood. These receptors were collected from a woman in her 40s in good health.

The V and J genes are TRBV6-2 or TRBV6-3 and TRBJ2-1; D possibly corresponds to TRBD1 (6 bases). Trimming pared 6 bases from V and 0 bases from J, leaving 12 bases between. This CDR3 contains 15 residues. Germline V lookup: CDR1 MNHEY, CDR2 SVGEGT. CDR3 region: CASRPTGVSYNEQFF. The CDR3 region has the DNA TGTGCCAGCAGGCCGACAGGAGTCTCCTACAATGAGCAGTTCTTC.

V is TRBV20-1 and J is TRBJ2-1, with TRBD2 as a possible D gene (6 bases). Germline-derived CDR1 and CDR2 are DFQATT and SNEGSKA (reference sequence). V was cut by 0 bases and J by 9 bases, with 9 bases left in between. The CDR3 has 12 amino acids. The CDR3 region has the DNA TGCAGTGCTAGAGAGCGGGACTGTGAGCAGTTCTTC. Translating it yields CSARERDCEQFF.

The chain links TRBV24-1 to TRBJ2-5; TRBD2 matches 8 bases. V dropped 7 bases and J dropped 5; count of bases not matched to a gene: 5. Per germline, CDR1 KGHDR and CDR2 SFDVKD. CDR3 size: 13 residues. The CDR3 nucleotides are TGTGCCACCAGCGAGAGCGGGGGCGAGACCCAGTACTTC. Encoded protein: CATSESGGETQYF.

This sequence joins TRBV2 and TRBJ2-7; maybe TRBD1 (6 bases). This CDR3 has 13 amino acids. V shed 5 bases and J shed 5 bases, with 13 bases lying between them. CDR1 SNHLY and CDR2 FYNNEI come from the germline V gene. In nucleotides, the CDR3 is TGTGCCAGCAGTCCTAATTGGGACAACGAGCAGTACTTC. Translated, it gives CASSPNWDNEQYF.

V is TRBV24-1 and J is TRBJ2-1, with D perhaps TRBD1 or TRBD2 (7 bases each). The germline V gene has CDR1 KGHDR and CDR2 SFDVKD. This CDR3 is built from 13 residues. Deletions cut 9 bases from V and 3 bases from J, with 11 bases between. CDR3 nucleotides: TGTGCCACCGGGGGGGACAGCTACAATGAGCAGTTCTTC. Translation gives CATGGDSYNEQFF.

The V and J genes are TRBV3-1 and TRBJ2-5; unclear D gene. Germline CDR1 is LGHDT and CDR2 is YNNKEL (reference sequence). The V gene lost 3 bases and the J gene lost 5 bases, with 10 bases spanning the gap. The CDR3 contains 13 residues. In DNA form, the CDR3 reads TGTGCCAGCAGCCACGAGTTCAGGGAGACCCAGTACTTC. It encodes CASSHEFRETQYF.

The chain carries TRBV6-2 or TRBV6-3 and TRBJ2-7, with no clear D. The CDR3 has 13 residues. Deletions cut 6 bases from V and 6 bases from J, with 15 bases between. Germline lookup yields CDR1 MNHEY and CDR2 SVGEGT. The CDR3 DNA reads TGTGCCAGCAGCTCCTCCTTGTACGGCGAGCAGTACTTC. Translated: CASSSSLYGEQYF.

The chain is built from TRBV10-2 and TRBJ2-5; no clear D. The germline V gene has CDR1 WSHSY and CDR2 SAAADI. The CDR3 has 15 amino acids. The V and J ends lost 7 bases and 11 bases respectively, with 26 bases between them. CDR3 nucleotide sequence: TGCGCCAGCAAGACTCCTAGAACTACCTACAATGAGCAGTACTTC. Translating it yields CASKTPRTTYNEQYF.

The chain carries TRBV28 and TRBJ1-6; D not resolved. V was shortened by 7 bases and J by 8 bases, with 9 bases between the two germline ends. The CDR3 covers 12 residues. Germline CDR1 is MDHEN and CDR2 is SYDVKM. The CDR3 DNA sequence: TGTGCCAGCACCTCACAATATTCACCCCTCCACTTT. The encoded protein is CASTSQYSPLHF.

The chain carries TRBV4-2 and TRBJ2-5, with D tentatively TRBD1 (6 bases). V was clipped by 4 bases and J by 5 bases, with 17 bases between them. Germline V gene lookup returns CDR1 LGHNA and CDR2 YNFKEQ. The CDR3 spans 15 residues. The chain's CDR3 is CASSPGAPARETQYF. DNA for the CDR3: TGTGCCAGCAGCCCAGGGGCACCTGCCCGGGAGACCCAGTACTTC.

The chain links TRBV2 to TRBJ1-3; 7 bases are shared with TRBD1. From germline, CDR1 is SNHLY and CDR2 FYNNEI. After removal of 6 bases from V and 0 bases from J, the junction contained 8 bases not matched to a gene. The length of the CDR3 is 16 residues. The CDR3 protein is CASSRDRRNSGNTIYF. The CDR3 coding sequence is TGTGCCAGCAGCCGGGACAGACGTAACTCTGGAAACACCATATATTTT.

This clonotype showed up just a few times. The CDR3 sequence: CSAKNRGLAKNIQYF. As DNA, the CDR3 is TGCAGTGCTAAAAACAGGGGGCTAGCCAAAAACATTCAGTACTTC. The genes are TRBV20-1 and TRBJ2-4; 9 bases are shared with TRBD1. Per the germline V gene, CDR1 is DFQATT and CDR2 is SNEGSKA (reference sequence). Germline trimming cut 4 bases from V and 0 bases from J; bases unmatched to any gene: 4. This CDR3 has 15 residues.

This clonotype has ten or more counts. J is TRBJ1-2 and V is TRBV7-2; TRBD1 agrees at 7 bases. Per germline, CDR1 SGHTA and CDR2 FQGNSA. V shed 5 bases, J shed 5 bases, and the junction held 2 bases outside the gene matches. This CDR3 is built from 12 residues. CDR3 protein: CASSPGGYGYTF. DNA of the CDR3: TGTGCCAGCAGCCCAGGGGGGTATGGCTACACCTTC.

The chain joins TRBV6-5 to TRBJ2-3; D unclear. Germline-derived CDR1 and CDR2 are MNHEY and SVGAGI. This CDR3 comprises 16 residues. V was trimmed by 3 bases and J by 2 bases, leaving 15 bases between them. CDR3 region: CASSYIRFGITDTQYF. The CDR3 DNA is TGTGCCAGCAGTTATATCAGGTTTGGAATCACAGATACGCAGTATTTT.

This clonotype appeared once. The J gene is TRBJ2-3, the V gene TRBV7-3; possibly TRBD1 for D (6 bases). CDR1 is SGHTA, CDR2 FQGTGA, per germline. Trimming took off 5 bases at V and 4 bases at J, with 13 bases between the two ends. This CDR3 comprises 14 residues. CDR3 sequence: CASSPNRASDTQYF. DNA of the CDR3: TGTGCCAGCAGCCCTAACAGGGCTTCAGATACGCAGTATTTT.

This sequence joins TRBV29-1 and TRBJ1-1; 9 bases fit TRBD1. This CDR3 region has 14 residues. CDR1 and CDR2 (germline): SQVTM, ANQGSEA. The junction had 6 bases not matched to a gene; V was cut back by 4 bases and J by 3 bases. CDR3 region: CSVATGGGYTEAFF. The CDR3 DNA is TGCAGCGTTGCGACAGGGGGAGGATACACTGAAGCTTTCTTT.

This clonotype was counted only a few times. J is TRBJ1-2 and V is TRBV4-2, with 7 bases lining up with TRBD1. The ends lost 3 bases at V and 2 bases at J; junction bases unmatched: 6. In germline, CDR1 is LGHNA, CDR2 YNFKEQ. There are 15 residues in the CDR3. The CDR3 loop is CASSHGAGQNYGYTF. The CDR3 DNA sequence: TGTGCCAGCAGCCACGGCGCGGGACAGAACTATGGCTACACCTTC.

The V and J genes are TRBV24-1 and TRBJ2-5; TRBD1 is a possible D gene (6 bases). With the DNA end fitting TRBJ2-1 better, the J assignment may be wrong. The CDR3 sequence is 15 residues long. Germline V gene lookup returns CDR1 KGHDR and CDR2 SFDVKD. The CDR3 loop is CATSDPGQIQETQFF. The CDR3 DNA is TGTGCCACCAGTGATCCCGGACAGATTCAAGAGACCCAGTTCTTC.

Only a few counts were recorded for this clonotype. J is TRBJ2-3 and V is TRBV7-2; D remains unclear. Trimming pared 5 bases from V and 4 bases from J, leaving 10 bases between. The CDR3 runs 13 residues. CDR1 is SGHTA, CDR2 FQGNSA, per germline. The CDR3 DNA reads as TGTGCCAGCAGCATAAACAGTCCAGATACGCAGTATTTT. Protein sequence: CASSINSPDTQYF.

This rearrangement joins TRBV3-1 to TRBJ2-5, with TRBD2 as a possible D gene (5 bases). The J call may be mistaken, given a closer DNA end match to TRBJ2-4. Germline CDR1 and CDR2: LGHDT and YNNKEL (reference sequence). This CDR3 region has 17 residues. The CDR3 DNA is TGTGCCAGCAGCCCCCTAACCCCGGACTGGATCAAAAACATTCAGTACTTC. Translating it yields CASSPLTPDWIKNIQYF.

The rearrangement uses TRBV12-3 or TRBV12-4 and TRBJ2-5, with TRBD1 matching over 9 bases. Germline trimming cut 5 bases from V and 1 base from J; bases unmatched to any gene: 8. The CDR3 extends over 16 amino acids. CDR3 sequence reads: CASSQPDRGFQETQYF. DNA for the CDR3: TGTGCCAGCAGTCAGCCGGACAGGGGCTTCCAAGAGACCCAGTACTTC.

This clonotype has just a few counts. The rearrangement links TRBV28 to TRBJ2-7, with no clear D. Germline V gene lookup returns CDR1 MDHEN and CDR2 SYDVKM. This CDR3 spans 11 amino acids. V was clipped by 5 bases and J by 6 bases, with 8 bases between them. In DNA form, the CDR3 reads TGTGCCAGCAGTGGGTGGGCCGAGCAGTACTTC. This encodes CASSGWAEQYF.

This clonotype appeared once. The chain recombines TRBV7-9 with TRBJ1-1; 7 bases are shared with TRBD1. The germline CDR1 and CDR2 sequences are SEHNR and FQNEAQ (reference sequence). The trim removed 5 bases at V and 3 bases at J, leaving 9 bases unmatched. The CDR3 consists of 15 residues. The CDR3: CASSPRQGGYTEAFF. For the CDR3, the DNA is TGTGCCAGCAGCCCCAGACAGGGTGGTTACACTGAAGCTTTCTTT.

This clonotype was counted only a few times. This chain joins TRBV10-2 and TRBJ2-3; D uncertain. CDR1 WSHSY and CDR2 SAAADI come from the germline V gene. The V and J ends lost 0 bases and 2 bases respectively, with 6 bases between them. CDR3 length: 14 amino acids. CDR3 in amino acids: CASSESGYTDTQYF. CDR3 in DNA: TGCGCCAGCAGTGAGTCTGGGTACACAGATACGCAGTATTTT.

The V call is TRBV28, the J call TRBJ2-5; D remains ambiguous. Germline CDR1 and CDR2: MDHEN and SYDVKM. The CDR3 spans 14 residues. V lost 6 bases, J lost 5 bases, and 16 bases lay in between. The CDR3 DNA reads as TGTGCCAGCAGCCGGGTCTTCTCTGGGGAGACCCAGTACTTC. This sequence encodes CASSRVFSGETQYF.

This clonotype was counted a few times. The chain uses TRBV5-5 and TRBJ2-3; D is possibly TRBD1 (6 bases). The germline gives CDR1 SGHKS, CDR2 YYEKEE (reference sequence). The V end was cut by 6 bases, the J end by 0 bases, with 8 bases between. This CDR3 has 13 amino acids. This chain's CDR3 is CASNRGSTDTQYF. The CDR3 DNA reads as TGTGCCAGCAATAGGGGGAGCACAGATACGCAGTATTTT.

This clonotype was observed a few times. The chain uses TRBV29-1 and TRBJ2-5; 7 bases agree with TRBD1. The germline CDR1 and CDR2 sequences are SQVTM and ANQGSEA. The junction had 12 bases not matched to a gene; V was cut back by 6 bases and J by 5 bases. The CDR3 loop spans 14 amino acids. This CDR3 is CSVSEGARGETQYF. The CDR3 DNA is TGCAGCGTGAGCGAGGGGGCTAGGGGGGAGACCCAGTACTTC.

In nucleotides, the CDR3 is TGTGCCAGCAGCGTGGGACTAGCGGACCAACAAGAGACCCAGTACTTC. Amino acids: CASSVGLADQQETQYF. J is TRBJ2-5 and V is TRBV3-1; 11 bases are shared with TRBD2. V dropped 5 bases and J dropped 2; count of bases not matched to a gene: 7. CDR3 size: 16 residues. Germline assignment: CDR1 LGHDT and CDR2 YNNKEL (reference sequence).

The DNA of the CDR3 is TGTGCCAGCAGCGCGGGACATTTGACCTCTGGGGCCAACGTCCTGACTTTC. Protein product: CASSAGHLTSGANVLTF. This chain links TRBV6-1 with TRBJ2-6; the D call may be TRBD1 or TRBD2 (6 bases each). Trimming removed 6 bases from V and 0 bases from J, with 15 bases in between. Per germline, CDR1 MNHNS and CDR2 SASEGT. The CDR3 covers 17 residues.

This clonotype was counted a few times. The chain is built from TRBV29-1 and TRBJ2-1; 8 positions match TRBD2. V gave up 4 bases and J gave up 6 bases; unmatched junction bases: 11. Germline CDR1 and CDR2: SQVTM and ANQGSEA. This CDR3 is 15 amino acids long. This chain's CDR3 is CSVVLDGGALNEQFF. CDR3 nucleotide sequence: TGCAGCGTTGTGCTCGACGGGGGGGCCCTCAATGAGCAGTTCTTC.

This clonotype occurred a few times. The V and J genes are TRBV4-1 and TRBJ2-5; D might be TRBD1 (6 bases). CDR3 length equals 16 residues. Germline V gene sequence: CDR1 MGHRA, CDR2 YSYEKL. Trimming removed 3 bases at V and 3 bases at J, with 17 bases between. The CDR3 DNA is TGCGCCAGCAGCCAGGTACCGGGACAACCGAAAGAGACCCAGTACTTC. The encoded protein is CASSQVPGQPKETQYF.